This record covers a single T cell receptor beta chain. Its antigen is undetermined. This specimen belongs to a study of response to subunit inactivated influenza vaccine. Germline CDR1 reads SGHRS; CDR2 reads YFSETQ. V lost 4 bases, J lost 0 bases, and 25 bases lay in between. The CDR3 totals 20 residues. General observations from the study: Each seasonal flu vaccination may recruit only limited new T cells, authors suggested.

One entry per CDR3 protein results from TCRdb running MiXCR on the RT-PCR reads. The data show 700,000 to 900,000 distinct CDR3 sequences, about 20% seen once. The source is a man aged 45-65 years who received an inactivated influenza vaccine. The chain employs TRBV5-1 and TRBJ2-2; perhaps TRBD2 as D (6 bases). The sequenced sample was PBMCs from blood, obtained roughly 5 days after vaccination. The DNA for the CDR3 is TGCGCCAGCAGCCGCGGGAAGCTGCAGGGAAAAGGCCCGAACACCGGGGAGCTGTTTTTT. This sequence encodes CASSRGKLQGKGPNTGELFF. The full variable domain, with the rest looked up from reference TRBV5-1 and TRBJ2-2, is KAGVTQTPRYLIKTRGQQVTLSCSPISGHRSVSWYQQTPGQGLQFLFEYFSETQRNKGNFPGRFSGRQFSNSRSEMNVSTLELGDSALYLCASSRGKLQGKGPNTGELFFGEGSRLTVL.